Below, 29 T cell receptor beta chains from the same sample are listed, as sequenced in a study of CXCR3-negative and CXCR3-positive naive CD8 T cells. Overall study findings and caveats: TRB CDR3s of CXCR3-positive naive cells were more hydrophobic than those of CXCR3-negative naive cells.

These receptors have no identified antigens. The TRB cDNA libraries were prepared by 5' RACE with UMI labels. Using the 5' RACE reads, TCRdb records one entry per CDR3 protein without DNA. The sample table sets out several thousand distinct CDR3 sequences. The sequencing sample was made of naive CXCR3+ CD8+ T cells from blood. Documented subset: CD45RO-CCR7+CD27+CD95- naive CD8+ T cells expressing CXCR3 (TNR3+). These TCRs come from a human donor in good health. Some clones in this sample may be carry-over from other donors' samples.

The V gene is TRBV28, the J gene TRBJ2-7; there is no DNA to check the TCRdb D call of TRBD1. Germline V gives CDR1 MDHEN, CDR2 SYDVKM. The CDR3 runs 17 residues. The CDR3 here is CASSTTLTTGGVHEQYF. Full variable domain (missing parts from reference TRBV28 and TRBJ2-7): DVKVTQSSRYLVKRTGEKVFLECVQDMDHENMFWYRQDPGLGLRLIYFSYDVKMKEKGDIPEGYSVSREKKERFSLILESASTNQTSMYLCASSTTLTTGGVHEQYFGPGTRLTVT.

This clonotype shows up as medium-sized by frequency. The chain combines TRBV2 with TRBJ2-7; with no DNA, the TCRdb D assignment of TRBD2 cannot be verified. There are 17 residues in the CDR3. Germline CDR1 and CDR2: SNHLY and FYNNEI. CDR3 sequence: CASSAGLAGGNPYEQYF.

Judged by frequency, this clonotype is medium-sized. The J gene is TRBJ2-2, the V gene TRBV7-8; without DNA, the TCRdb call of TRBD1 cannot be checked. Germline V gene lookup returns CDR1 SGHVS and CDR2 FQNEAQ. The CDR3 length is 19 residues. The CDR3 loop reads CASSPIGQGGELLPGELFF.

This clonotype is identified as medium-sized from frequency. The rearrangement joins TRBV29-1 to TRBJ2-3; lacking DNA, the TRBD1 call made by TCRdb goes unchecked. This CDR3 has 16 amino acids. Per germline, CDR1 SQVTM and CDR2 ANQGSEA. Here the CDR3 reads CSVTLGAQDNTDTQYF.

The J gene is TRBJ2-5, the V gene TRBV11-3; TCRdb calls TRBD1, which cannot be checked without DNA. Germline V CDR1 and CDR2: SGHNT, YENEEA. The CDR3 is made up of 17 amino acids. CDR3: CASSLEGSGQLQETQYF.

This clonotype is labeled medium-sized based on frequency. V gene TRBV29-1 combines with J gene TRBJ2-7; lacking DNA, the TRBD1 call made by TCRdb goes unchecked. The CDR3 has 16 residues. Germline values: CDR1 SQVTM, CDR2 ANQGSEA. The CDR3 sequence is CSVELEDGGSSYEQYF.

Frequency places this clonotype as medium-sized (0.01 to 0.1%). The V gene is TRBV12-3 or TRBV12-4, the J gene TRBJ2-7. CDR3 length equals 12 residues. This CDR3 reads CASRQSSYEQYF.

This clonotype is deemed medium-sized by its frequency. The chain combines TRBV20-1 with TRBJ2-1; TCRdb names TRBD1, which stays unverified in the absence of DNA. Germline CDR1 and CDR2: DFQATT and SNEGSKA (reference sequence). The CDR3 covers 15 residues. CDR3 sequence: CSAGAVRGTYNEQFF.

The chain has TRBV24-1 and TRBJ2-4; without DNA, the TCRdb call of TRBD1 cannot be checked. The CDR3 loop spans 13 amino acids. CDR1 and CDR2 (germline): KGHDR, SFDVKD. CDR3 amino acids: CATPGDAKNIQYF.

The CDR3 reads CASSSPAGRTYPTDTQYF. V gene TRBV7-6 combines with J gene TRBJ2-3; as DNA is missing, the TRBD2 call by TCRdb cannot be tested. This CDR3 is 18 amino acids long. Germline assignment: CDR1 SGHVS and CDR2 FNYEAQ. Using reference TRBV7-6 and TRBJ2-3 for the parts outside the CDR3, the full variable domain is GAGVSQSPRYKVTKRGQDVALRCDPISGHVSLYWYRQALGQGPEFLTYFNYEAQQDKSGLPNDRFSAERPEGSISTLTIQRTEQRDSAMYRCASSSPAGRTYPTDTQYFGPGTRLTVL.

The chain uses TRBV29-1 and TRBJ2-1; no DNA is available, so the TRBD1 call from TCRdb remains unchecked. The CDR3 spans 13 residues. CDR1 and CDR2 (germline): SQVTM, ANQGSEA. CDR3 region: CSGARGGYNEQFF.

The chain links TRBV12-3 or TRBV12-4 to TRBJ2-3; the TCRdb D gene call, TRBD1, has no DNA to confirm it. CDR3 length: 16 residues. This chain's CDR3 is CASSLVGGKDTDTQYF.

This clonotype is deemed medium-sized by its frequency. The chain uses TRBV5-1 and TRBJ2-2; TCRdb proposes TRBD1, but this gene call is untestable without DNA. Germline CDR1 is SGHRS and CDR2 is YFSETQ. This CDR3 is 15 amino acids long. CDR3 sequence reads: CASSPGLTNTGELFF.

Frequency places this clonotype as medium-sized (0.01 to 0.1%). V and J are TRBV11-1 and TRBJ1-5; no DNA is available, so the TRBD1 call from TCRdb remains unchecked. The CDR3 length is 15 residues. Germline CDR1 reads SGHAT; CDR2 reads FQDESV (reference sequence). The CDR3 here is CASGGDSYSNQPQHF.

Considering frequency, this clonotype is medium-sized. This chain uses TRBV18 with TRBJ2-7; TCRdb indicates TRBD2, and absent DNA this call remains unverified. The V gene's germline CDR1 is KGHSH and CDR2 LQKENI. The CDR3 runs 15 residues. CDR3 sequence: CASSPPRLAFYEQYF.

J is TRBJ2-7 and V is TRBV5-1; as DNA is missing, the TRBD1 call by TCRdb cannot be tested. The germline V gene encodes CDR1 SGHRS and CDR2 YFSETQ. The CDR3 extends over 14 amino acids. The CDR3 spells CASSSGQGAYEQYF.

This clonotype ranks as medium-sized (0.01 to 0.1%) in terms of frequency. The chain couples TRBV28 to TRBJ2-1. Germline values: CDR1 MDHEN, CDR2 SYDVKM. The CDR3 covers 15 residues. The CDR3 reads CASSSGSWGYNEQFF.

According to its frequency, this clonotype is medium-sized. J is TRBJ2-3 and V is TRBV15. Germline V gene data show CDR1 as LNHNV and CDR2 as YYDKDF (reference sequence). CDR3 length: 13 residues. The CDR3 sequence: CATSAGRKDTQYF.

The chain recombines TRBV12-5 with TRBJ2-4; as DNA is missing, the TRBD1 call by TCRdb cannot be tested. Germline V CDR1 and CDR2: LGHNT, FRNRAP. The CDR3 covers 16 residues. This CDR3 is CASGLDPQAGGNIQYF.

The chain recombines TRBV14 with TRBJ2-3; TCRdb picks TRBD2, but there is no DNA to check that call. Germline loops: CDR1 SGHDN, CDR2 FVKESK. This CDR3 is built from 16 residues. The CDR3 spells CASSQTPGGLADTQYF.

This chain connects TRBV3-1 to TRBJ2-1; TCRdb outputs TRBD2, but without DNA this stays unchecked. The V gene's germline CDR1 is LGHDT and CDR2 YNNKEL (reference sequence). CDR3 length equals 14 residues. CDR3 residues: CASSQVPPGNEQFF.

V and J are TRBV28 and TRBJ2-5. This CDR3 is built from 13 residues. Germline-derived CDR1 and CDR2 are MDHEN and SYDVKM. The CDR3 reads CASSLLIQETQYF.

V and J are TRBV6-5 and TRBJ2-5; TCRdb's D call of TRBD2 is untestable without DNA. This CDR3 has 15 residues. Germline V gives CDR1 MNHEY, CDR2 SVGAGI. The CDR3 is CASSYSGGIQETQYF.

Considering frequency, this clonotype is medium-sized. The J gene is TRBJ2-5, the V gene TRBV29-1; TCRdb outputs TRBD1, but without DNA this stays unchecked. The CDR3 is 16 residues long. Germline-derived CDR1 and CDR2 are SQVTM and ANQGSEA. The CDR3 sequence is CSVDILWTGREETQYF.

The rearrangement joins TRBV18 to TRBJ2-3; no DNA is available, so the TRBD2 call from TCRdb remains unchecked. Germline V gene lookup returns CDR1 KGHSH and CDR2 LQKENI. The CDR3 has 16 residues. This chain's CDR3 is CASSPPRLAASDTQYF.

By frequency, this clonotype is medium-sized. The chain employs TRBV29-1 and TRBJ2-7; the D gene TCRdb calls, TRBD1, cannot be checked with no DNA. The V gene's germline CDR1 is SQVTM and CDR2 ANQGSEA. The CDR3 is made up of 15 amino acids. This CDR3 is CSVELIGQVTYEQYF.

Judged by frequency, this clonotype is medium-sized. The chain recombines TRBV7-9 with TRBJ2-7. Germline V gene lookup returns CDR1 SEHNR and CDR2 FQNEAQ (reference sequence). There are 12 residues in the CDR3. This CDR3 is CASSFVGYEQYF.

The chain is built from TRBV29-1 and TRBJ2-7; TCRdb names TRBD1, which stays unverified in the absence of DNA. Germline CDR1 and CDR2: SQVTM and ANQGSEA. The CDR3 loop spans 13 amino acids. The CDR3 reads CSVSPDSSYEQYF.

This chain joins TRBV12-3 or TRBV12-4 and TRBJ2-7; TCRdb selects TRBD1, and the lack of DNA leaves this call unchecked. The CDR3 runs to 17 residues. CDR3 loop: CASSLGTLGPTSYDQYF.